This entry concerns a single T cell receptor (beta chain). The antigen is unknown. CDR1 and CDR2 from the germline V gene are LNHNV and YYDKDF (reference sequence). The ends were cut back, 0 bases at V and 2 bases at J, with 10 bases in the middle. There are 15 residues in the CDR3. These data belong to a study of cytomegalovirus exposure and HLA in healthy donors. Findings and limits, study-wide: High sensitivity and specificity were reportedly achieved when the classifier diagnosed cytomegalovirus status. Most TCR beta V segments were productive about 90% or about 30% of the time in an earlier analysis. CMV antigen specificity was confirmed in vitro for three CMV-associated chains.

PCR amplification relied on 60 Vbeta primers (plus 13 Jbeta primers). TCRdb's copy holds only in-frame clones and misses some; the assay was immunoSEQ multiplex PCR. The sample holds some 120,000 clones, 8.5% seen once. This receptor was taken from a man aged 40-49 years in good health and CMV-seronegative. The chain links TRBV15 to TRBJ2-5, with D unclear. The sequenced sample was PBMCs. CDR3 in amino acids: CATSRDNVAQETQYF. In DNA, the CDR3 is TGTGCCACCAGCAGAGATAACGTGGCTCAAGAGACCCAGTACTTC.